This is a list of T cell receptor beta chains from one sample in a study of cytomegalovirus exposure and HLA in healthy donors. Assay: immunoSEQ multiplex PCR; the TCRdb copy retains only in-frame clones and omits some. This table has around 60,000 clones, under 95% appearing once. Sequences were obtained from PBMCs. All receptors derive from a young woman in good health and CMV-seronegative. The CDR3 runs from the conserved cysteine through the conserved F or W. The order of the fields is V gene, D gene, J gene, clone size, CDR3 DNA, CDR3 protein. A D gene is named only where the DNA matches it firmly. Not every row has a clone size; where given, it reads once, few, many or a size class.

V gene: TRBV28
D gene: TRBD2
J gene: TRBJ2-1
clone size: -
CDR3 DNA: TGTGCCAGCAGTTACTATTTTAGCGGGAGGCCGTTTTTTGTTGAGCAGTTCTTC
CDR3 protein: CASSYYFSGRPFFVEQFF

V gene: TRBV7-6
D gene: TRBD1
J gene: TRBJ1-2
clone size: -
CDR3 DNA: TGTGCCAGCAGCGGTACAGGGGGCGATGGCTACACCTTC
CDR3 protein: CASSGTGGDGYTF

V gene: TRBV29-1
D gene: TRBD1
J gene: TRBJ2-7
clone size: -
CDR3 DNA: TGCAGCGTTGTGGGACAGGTAACCTACGAGCAGTACTTC
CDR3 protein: CSVVGQVTYEQYF

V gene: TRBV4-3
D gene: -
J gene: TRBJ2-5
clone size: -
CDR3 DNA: TGCGCCAGCAGCCAAGATAGCTCTAAGGAGGTTGGGGAGACCCAGTACTTC
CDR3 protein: CASSQDSSKEVGETQYF

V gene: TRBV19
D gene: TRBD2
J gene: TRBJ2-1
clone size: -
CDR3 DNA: TGTGCCAGTAGTACTGGGACTAGCGGAAACAATGAGCAGTTCTTC
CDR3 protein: CASSTGTSGNNEQFF

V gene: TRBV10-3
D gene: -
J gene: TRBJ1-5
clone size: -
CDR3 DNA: TGTGCCATCAATGAGCTTCCCAATCAGCCCCAGCATTTT
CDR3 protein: CAINELPNQPQHF

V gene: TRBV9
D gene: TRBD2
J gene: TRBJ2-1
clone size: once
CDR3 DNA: TGTGCCAGCAGCACCACTGGGGGGGAGGGCCTAAATGAGCAGTTCTTC
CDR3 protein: CASSTTGGEGLNEQFF

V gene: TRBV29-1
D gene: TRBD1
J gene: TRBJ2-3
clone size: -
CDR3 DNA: TGCAGCGTTGAGAGGCAGGGGGCAGATACGCAGTATTTT
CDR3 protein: CSVERQGADTQYF

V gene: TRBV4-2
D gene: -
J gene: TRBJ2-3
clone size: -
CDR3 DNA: TGTGCCAGCAGCGTGGGAGTCAGCACAGATACGCAGTATTTT
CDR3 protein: CASSVGVSTDTQYF

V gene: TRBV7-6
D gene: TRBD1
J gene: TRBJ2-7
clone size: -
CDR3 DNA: TGTGCCAGCAGCTGGGGACAGGGGGCGTACGAGCAGTACTTC
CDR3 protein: CASSWGQGAYEQYF

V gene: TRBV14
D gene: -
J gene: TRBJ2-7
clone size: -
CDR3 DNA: TGTGCCAGCAGCAATCGAGGGGGGGCGTACGAGCAGTACTTC
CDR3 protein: CASSNRGGAYEQYF

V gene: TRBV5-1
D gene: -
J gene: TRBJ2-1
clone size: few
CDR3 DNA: TGCGCCAGCAGCTTGGGTACGGGATTGAACAATGAGCAGTTCTTC
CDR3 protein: CASSLGTGLNNEQFF

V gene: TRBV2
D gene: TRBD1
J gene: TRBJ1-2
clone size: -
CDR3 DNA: TGTGCCAGCAAAACAGGGGTCTGGGGGGTAGCTCTCTATGGCTACACCTTC
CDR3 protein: CASKTGVWGVALYGYTF

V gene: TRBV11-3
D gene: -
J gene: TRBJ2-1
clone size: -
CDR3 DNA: TGTGCCAGCGGATCCGGCCGGGGCTACAATGAGCAGTTCTTC
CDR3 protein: CASGSGRGYNEQFF

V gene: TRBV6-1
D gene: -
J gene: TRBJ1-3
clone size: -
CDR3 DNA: TGTGCCAGCAGTGAAGAGGCAGGGGCTGGAAACACCATATATTTT
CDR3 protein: CASSEEAGAGNTIYF

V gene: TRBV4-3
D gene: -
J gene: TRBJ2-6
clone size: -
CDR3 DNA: TGCGCCAGCAGCCAAGATCAGAGGGCTGGGGCCAACGTCCTGACTTTC
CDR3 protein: CASSQDQRAGANVLTF

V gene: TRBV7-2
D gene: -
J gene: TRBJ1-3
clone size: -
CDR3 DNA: TGTGCCAGCAGCCTAAACCCCACAGGCTCTGGAAACACCATATATTTT
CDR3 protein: CASSLNPTGSGNTIYF

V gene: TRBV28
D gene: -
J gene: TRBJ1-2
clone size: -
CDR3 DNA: TGTGCCAGCAGTTCCCCCAGGGTCCATATTCGGCTGGGCTACACCTTC
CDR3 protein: CASSSPRVHIRLGYTF

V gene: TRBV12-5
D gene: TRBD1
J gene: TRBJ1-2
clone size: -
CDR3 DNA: TGTGCTAGTGGTTTGGCATCGGACGGGACAGGGGATTCTCGAGACGGCTACACCTTC
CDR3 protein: CASGLASDGTGDSRDGYTF

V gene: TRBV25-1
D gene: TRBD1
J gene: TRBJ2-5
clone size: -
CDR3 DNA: TGTGCCAGCAGAACGGACAGGGGAGAGACCCAGTACTTC
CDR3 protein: CASRTDRGETQYF

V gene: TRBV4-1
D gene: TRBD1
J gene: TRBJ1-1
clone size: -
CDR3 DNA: TGCGCCAGCAGCCAAGAGGCCGGGACAGGGTGGAGAACTGAAGCTTTCTTT
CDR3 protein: CASSQEAGTGWRTEAFF

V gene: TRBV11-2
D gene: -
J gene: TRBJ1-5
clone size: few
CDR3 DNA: TGTGCCAGCAGCTTTGCACTTGATCAGCCCCAGCATTTT
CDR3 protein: CASSFALDQPQHF

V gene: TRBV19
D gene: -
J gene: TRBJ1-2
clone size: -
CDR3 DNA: TGTGCCAGTAGGGACAGTGGGGGATCGGTCTATGGCTACACCTTC
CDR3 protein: CASRDSGGSVYGYTF

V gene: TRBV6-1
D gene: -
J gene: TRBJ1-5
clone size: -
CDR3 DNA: TGTGCCAGCAGGGGCCTGGGTCAGCCCCAGCATTTT
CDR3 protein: CASRGLGQPQHF

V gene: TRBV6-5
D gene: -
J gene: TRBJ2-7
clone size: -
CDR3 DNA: TGTGCCAGCAGTTCCCCGAGGGGAGGCTCCTACGAGCAGTACTTC
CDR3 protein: CASSSPRGGSYEQYF

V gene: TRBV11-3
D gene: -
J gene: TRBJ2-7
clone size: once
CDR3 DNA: TGTGCCAGCAGCTTCGGGGAGAACTACGAGCAGTACTTC
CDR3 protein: CASSFGENYEQYF

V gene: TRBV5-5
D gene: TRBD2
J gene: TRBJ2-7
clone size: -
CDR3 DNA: TGTGCCAGCAGCTTGACGGGGGGCGAGCAGTACTTC
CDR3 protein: CASSLTGGEQYF

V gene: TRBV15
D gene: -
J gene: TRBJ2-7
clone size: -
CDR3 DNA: TGTGCCACCGGAGTTAAAGGGAGTTACGAGCAGTACTTC
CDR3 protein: CATGVKGSYEQYF

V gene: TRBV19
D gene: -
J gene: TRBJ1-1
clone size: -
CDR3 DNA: TGTGCCAGTAGTACCCTTCAGGGCATGAACACTGAAGCTTTCTTT
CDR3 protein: CASSTLQGMNTEAFF

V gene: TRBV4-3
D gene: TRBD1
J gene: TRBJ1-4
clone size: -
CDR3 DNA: TGCGCCAGCAGCCACCAAGACTGGGACAGGGAAGGCCCCTCAACTAATGAAAAACTGTTTTTT
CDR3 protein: CASSHQDWDREGPSTNEKLFF

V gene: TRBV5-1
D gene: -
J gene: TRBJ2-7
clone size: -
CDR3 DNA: TGCGCCAGCAGCTTGATCGGCGGTAGCTCCTACGAGCAGTACTTC
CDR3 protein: CASSLIGGSSYEQYF

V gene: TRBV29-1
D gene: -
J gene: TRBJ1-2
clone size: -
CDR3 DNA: TGCAGCGTTGAAGATCGGCCGGGGGGGGGCTACACCTTC
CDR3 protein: CSVEDRPGGGYTF

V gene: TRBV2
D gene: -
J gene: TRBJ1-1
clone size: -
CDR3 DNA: TGTGCCAGCAGTTCCAGCCCGGCGGGGGTCGCTGAAGCTTTCTTT
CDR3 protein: CASSSSPAGVAEAFF

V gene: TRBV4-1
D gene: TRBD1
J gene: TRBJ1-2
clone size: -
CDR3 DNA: TGCGCCAGCAGCCCGATACCGGGACAGGGACGAAGCTATGGCTACACCTTC
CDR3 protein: CASSPIPGQGRSYGYTF

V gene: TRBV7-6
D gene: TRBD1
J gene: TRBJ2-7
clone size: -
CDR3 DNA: TGTGCCAGCAGCTTCTTCGGGACAGGGGACGAGCAGTACTTC
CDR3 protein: CASSFFGTGDEQYF

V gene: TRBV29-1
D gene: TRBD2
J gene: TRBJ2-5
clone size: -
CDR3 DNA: TGCAGCGTGGACACAGCGGGGGAGACCCAGTACTTC
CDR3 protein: CSVDTAGETQYF

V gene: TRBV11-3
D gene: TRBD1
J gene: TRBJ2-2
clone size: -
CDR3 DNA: TGTGCCAGCAGCCTTCGACAGGGTACCGGGGAGCTGTTTTTT
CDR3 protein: CASSLRQGTGELFF

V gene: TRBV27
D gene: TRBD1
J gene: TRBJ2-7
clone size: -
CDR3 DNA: TGTGCCAGCAGCCAGGGACAGGGAATCGGCTCCTACGAGCAGTACTTC
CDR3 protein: CASSQGQGIGSYEQYF

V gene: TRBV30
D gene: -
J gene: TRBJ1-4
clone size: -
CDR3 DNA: TGTGCCTGGAGTGGGGCAGAAACTAATGAAAAACTGTTTTTT
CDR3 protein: CAWSGAETNEKLFF

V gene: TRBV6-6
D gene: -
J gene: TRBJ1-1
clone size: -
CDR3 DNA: TGTGCCAGCAGCTACGACAGTTTCTTT
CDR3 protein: CASSYDSFF

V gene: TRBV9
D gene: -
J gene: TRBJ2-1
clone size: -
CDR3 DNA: TGTGCCAGCAGCGTAGTAGGCGGTGAGCAGTTCTTC
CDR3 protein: CASSVVGGEQFF

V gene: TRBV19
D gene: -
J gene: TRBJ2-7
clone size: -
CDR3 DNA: TGTGCCAGTAGTATAGATGGCCTTTTCGGACCGACTAACGAGCAGTACTTC
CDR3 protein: CASSIDGLFGPTNEQYF

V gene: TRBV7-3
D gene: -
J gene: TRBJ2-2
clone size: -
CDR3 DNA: TGTGCCAGCAGCTTAGGTCCGAGCACCGGGGAGCTGTTTTTT
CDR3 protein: CASSLGPSTGELFF

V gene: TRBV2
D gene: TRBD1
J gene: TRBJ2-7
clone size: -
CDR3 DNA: TGTGCCACCGGGACAGGTTACTACGAGCAGTACTTC
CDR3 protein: CATGTGYYEQYF

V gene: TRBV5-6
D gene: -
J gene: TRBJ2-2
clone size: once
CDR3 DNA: TGTGCCAGCAGCTTTTACAGGGCCACCGGGGAGCTGTTTTTT
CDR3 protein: CASSFYRATGELFF

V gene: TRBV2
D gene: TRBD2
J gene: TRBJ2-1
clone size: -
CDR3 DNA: TGTGCCAGATCGGGACTAGCGAACAATGAGCAGTTCTTC
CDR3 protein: CARSGLANNEQFF